The 27 T cell receptor beta chains below come from one sample, sequenced in a study of HIV-infected patients and healthy controls (dated by TCRdb to the mid-2010s). The library was built by means of 5' RACE. Sequencing was performed on an Illumina MiSeq. Approximately 0.5 ug RNA was reverse transcribed with SuperScript III using primers against the alpha and beta constant regions. Separate alpha and beta chain libraries were generated by chain-specific third strand synthesis with multiplexing indices. The public sequencing data were trimmed at Q25 with fastp and processed into clonotypes with MiXCR by TCRdb, which kept only in-frame beta chains. Rows are unified per CDR3 protein, each entry keeping the most common DNA and genes. Within this sample are 5,000 to 6,000 distinct CDR3 sequences, with 7.5% to 10% of them counted one time only. 27% of the sample goes to the ten largest clones. Follow-up blood from HIV-infected patients was collected roughly three months, about 14 weeks, after antiretroviral therapy began. Whole blood was used without fractionating the cells, so the repertoire represented all peripheral T cells without sorting.

Here the sequenced sample was blood, taken during antiretroviral therapy. The receptors shown here come from an adult with HIV infection.

The gene calls are TRBV29-1 and TRBJ2-1; D is unclear. The germline gives CDR1 SQVTM, CDR2 ANQGSEA. V was cut by 3 bases and J by 5 bases, with 14 bases left in between. The CDR3 consists of 14 residues. The CDR3 DNA sequence: TGCAGCGTTGATGACCCCCCAACGGACAATGAGCAGTTCTTC. The encoded protein is CSVDDPPTDNEQFF.

This clonotype occurred many times. The rearrangement uses TRBV10-3 and TRBJ2-7; 11 nucleotides agree with TRBD2. Germline CDR1 is ENHRY and CDR2 is SYGVKD. The CDR3 has 17 amino acids. V gave up 4 bases and J gave up 6 bases; unmatched junction bases: 14. The CDR3 DNA sequence: TGTGCCATCAGTGTTCTAGCGGGAGGTGTGAATTGGCGCGAGCAGTACTTC. Protein sequence: CAISVLAGGVNWREQYF.

Judged by abundance, this clonotype is medium-sized (0.01 to 0.1%). The chain has TRBV29-1 and TRBJ2-1, with no clear D. The germline gives CDR1 SQVTM, CDR2 ANQGSEA. The CDR3 length is 15 residues. Trimming took off 7 bases at V and 0 bases at J, with 16 bases between the two ends. The CDR3 sequence is CSGVPSFSSYNEQFF. The CDR3 DNA reads TGCAGCGGGGTCCCGAGTTTCAGCTCCTACAATGAGCAGTTCTTC.

This clonotype was counted at least ten times. This rearrangement joins TRBV29-1 to TRBJ1-6; D unresolved. V lost 7 bases and J 10 bases, leaving 20 bases between the germline ends. Germline V lookup: CDR1 SQVTM, CDR2 ANQGSEA. The CDR3 is 14 amino acids. CDR3 protein: CSAQFGIGNSPLHF. The CDR3 DNA reads as TGCAGCGCCCAATTTGGGATAGGGAACTCACCCCTCCACTTT.

The J gene is TRBJ1-1, the V gene TRBV20-1; possibly TRBD1 for D (5 bases). Germline V gives CDR1 DFQATT, CDR2 SNEGSKA (reference sequence). The CDR3 is 13 residues long. Trimming shortened V by 6 bases and J by 4 bases, and 15 bases separated the two germline ends. As DNA, the CDR3 is TGCAGTGCGGCCGGGACGGTCCCCACTGAAGCTTTCTTT. This gives the protein CSAAGTVPTEAFF.

This clonotype occurred a few times. V and J are TRBV28 and TRBJ2-1; D not resolved. This CDR3 is built from 13 residues. CDR1 MDHEN and CDR2 SYDVKM come from the germline V gene. Trimming left V 3 bases short and J 3 bases short, with 6 bases between. The CDR3 nucleotides are TGTGCCAGCAGTTTCCTGGGCTACAATGAGCAGTTCTTC. Translated: CASSFLGYNEQFF.

This clonotype came up many times. V usage is TRBV9 and J usage is TRBJ2-3; D is undetermined. Trimming removed 4 bases from V and 0 bases from J, with 9 bases in between. The CDR3 contains 14 residues. Germline lookup yields CDR1 SGDLS and CDR2 YYNGEE. Here the CDR3 DNA reads TGTGCCAGCAGCATCAGCATTAGCACAGATACGCAGTATTTT. Translated: CASSISISTDTQYF.

This clonotype counts as medium-sized. V is TRBV5-1 and J is TRBJ2-7; 12 bases match TRBD1. CDR3 length: 14 residues. After removal of 3 bases from V and 6 bases from J, the junction contained 4 bases not matched to a gene. In germline, CDR1 is SGHRS, CDR2 YFSETQ. The CDR3 sequence: CASSSGTGGGEQYF. As DNA, the CDR3 is TGCGCCAGCAGCTCTGGGACAGGGGGCGGCGAGCAGTACTTC.

This clonotype has at least ten counts. The CDR3 region is CSAREGQGYSGANVLTF. CDR3 in DNA: TGCAGTGCTAGAGAGGGACAGGGGTACTCTGGGGCCAACGTCCTGACTTTC. The gene calls are TRBV20-1 and TRBJ2-6; the match to TRBD1 covers 10 bases. Germline V gene lookup returns CDR1 DFQATT and CDR2 SNEGSKA (reference sequence). The CDR3 loop spans 17 amino acids. J gave up 0 bases and V 0 bases, and 2 bases lay outside the gene matches.

This clonotype was counted at least ten times. The chain combines TRBV27 with TRBJ2-7, with 8 bases fitting TRBD2. Trimming cost V 5 bases and J 6 bases; bases outside gene matches: 18. CDR1 and CDR2 (germline): MNHEY, SMNVEV (reference sequence). The CDR3 is 17 amino acids. The CDR3 DNA reads TGTGCCAGCAGTGCTGTCCCCGGGGGGGCATTCCGCTCCGAGCAGTACTTC. This gives the protein CASSAVPGGAFRSEQYF.

This clonotype was counted many times. V gene TRBV19 combines with J gene TRBJ2-7, with D perhaps TRBD2 (6 bases). Trimming pared 3 bases from V and 5 bases from J, leaving 8 bases between. The germline gives CDR1 LNHDA, CDR2 SQIVND (reference sequence). The CDR3 runs 12 residues. The CDR3 region has the DNA TGTGCCAGTAGTATCCCGGGGGACGAGCAGTACTTC. It yields the protein CASSIPGDEQYF.

CDR3 residues: CASSLIYGTDTQYF. The CDR3 DNA follows: TGCGCCAGCAGCTTGATTTACGGCACAGATACGCAGTATTTT. The V and J genes are TRBV5-1 and TRBJ2-3; no reliable D call. With 1 base removed from V and 1 base from J, the gap between germline ends came to 7 bases. Germline V gene sequence: CDR1 SGHRS, CDR2 YFSETQ. The CDR3 has 14 residues.

In this sample, this clonotype turned up many times. V gene TRBV4-1 combines with J gene TRBJ2-3; D is possibly TRBD2 (5 bases). This CDR3 comprises 17 residues. The V end was cut by 0 bases, the J end by 2 bases, with 15 bases between. Germline values: CDR1 MGHRA, CDR2 YSYEKL. Written as DNA, the CDR3 is TGCGCCAGCAGCCAAGATTCAAGCGGTAGCTCCACAGATACGCAGTATTTT. It codes for CASSQDSSGSSTDTQYF.

This chain uses TRBV6-2 or TRBV6-3 with TRBJ2-1, with D tentatively TRBD2 (5 bases). This CDR3 is 17 amino acids long. V was clipped by 0 bases and J by 4 bases, with 16 bases between them. Per germline, CDR1 MNHEY and CDR2 SVGEGT. CDR3 DNA: TGTGCCAGCAGTTACTCACCCCCCAGCGGACTTTACAATGAGCAGTTCTTC. Translating gives CASSYSPPSGLYNEQFF.

The V gene is TRBV2, the J gene TRBJ1-1; D is ambiguous. Germline loops: CDR1 SNHLY, CDR2 FYNNEI. Trimming took off 6 bases at V and 1 base at J, with 9 bases between the two ends. The CDR3 loop spans 13 amino acids. This chain's CDR3 is CASRTEENTEAFF. The DNA of the CDR3 is TGTGCCAGCAGAACAGAAGAGAACACTGAAGCTTTCTTT.

This clonotype has at least ten counts. This chain joins TRBV28 and TRBJ2-7, with a weak D call TRBD2 (5 bases). The V gene's germline CDR1 is MDHEN and CDR2 SYDVKM. Trimming took off 5 bases at V and 0 bases at J, with 11 bases between the two ends. CDR3 length: 14 amino acids. The CDR3 coding sequence is TGTGCCAGCAGTACGGGATTTTCCTCCTACGAGCAGTACTTC. It specifies CASSTGFSSYEQYF.

This clonotype was recorded at least ten times. The genes are TRBV18 and TRBJ2-7; TRBD1 aligns across 8 bases. The CDR3 is made up of 15 amino acids. V shed 1 base and J 3 bases; nucleotides not matched to a gene: 5. Germline CDR1 reads KGHSH; CDR2 reads LQKENI. DNA of the CDR3: TGTGCCAGCTCACCACAGGACAGGGCTTTCTACGAGCAGTACTTC. This gives the protein CASSPQDRAFYEQYF.

This clonotype is labeled medium-sized (0.01 to 0.1%). This chain links TRBV7-9 with TRBJ1-1; TRBD1 is a possible D gene (5 bases). The CDR3 covers 19 residues. Deletions cut 1 base from V and 1 base from J, with 22 bases between. Germline V gene sequence: CDR1 SEHNR, CDR2 FQNEAQ (reference sequence). CDR3 bases: TGTGCCAGCAGCTTAGATCCTCGGCAGGGCTTTCGGTGGAACACTGAAGCTTTCTTT. This gives the protein CASSLDPRQGFRWNTEAFF.

This clonotype was seen ten or more times. V usage is TRBV7-9 and J usage is TRBJ2-7; D is possibly TRBD1 or TRBD2 (5 bases each). V shed 4 bases and J shed 7 bases, with 17 bases lying between them. Germline CDR1 reads SEHNR; CDR2 reads FQNEAQ (reference sequence). This CDR3 spans 14 amino acids. The CDR3 loop reads CASSSPVPEGEQYF. The CDR3 DNA follows: TGTGCCAGCAGCTCCCCGGTCCCTGAGGGGGAGCAGTACTTC.

V and J are TRBV20-1 and TRBJ1-1; 7 bases map to TRBD1. Germline loops: CDR1 DFQATT, CDR2 SNEGSKA (reference sequence). Trimming removed 6 bases from V and 7 bases from J; junction bases left unmatched: 8. The CDR3 has 12 residues. CDR3 in amino acids: CSAPWDRHEAFF. CDR3 in DNA: TGCAGTGCCCCCTGGGACAGACATGAAGCTTTCTTT.

This clonotype was seen more than once but under ten times. This chain joins TRBV28 and TRBJ2-5; D might be TRBD2 (7 bases). The CDR3 contains 13 residues. The germline V and J ends were trimmed by 11 bases and 5 bases, with 18 bases remaining between them. Germline V CDR1 and CDR2: MDHEN, SYDVKM. The CDR3 coding sequence is TGTGCCTGGGGAGGCGGGGGCAGGGAGACCCAGTACTTC. Translating gives CAWGGGGRETQYF.

There are a few counts of this clonotype. The chain employs TRBV27 and TRBJ2-3; the D gene is possibly TRBD2 (6 bases). CDR1 is MNHEY, CDR2 SMNVEV, per germline (reference sequence). Trimming cost V 5 bases and J 4 bases, with 13 bases left between them. There are 14 residues in the CDR3. The CDR3 sequence is CASSLTSSADTQYF. The CDR3 DNA sequence: TGTGCCAGCAGTCTGACTAGTTCGGCAGATACGCAGTATTTT.

CDR3 sequence reads: CSAKSGGISDTQYF. The CDR3 bases are TGCAGTGCTAAGAGCGGGGGAATATCAGATACGCAGTATTTT. V is TRBV20-1 and J is TRBJ2-3; TRBD2 agrees at 8 bases. V was clipped by 4 bases and J by 4 bases; unmatched bases: 7. CDR1 and CDR2 (germline): DFQATT, SNEGSKA (reference sequence). The CDR3 has 14 amino acids.

By its share, this clonotype is medium-sized. The gene calls are TRBV11-2 and TRBJ1-1; a weak D match, TRBD1 (6 bases). This CDR3 contains 15 residues. The germline CDR1 and CDR2 sequences are SGHAT and FQNNGV. Trimming left V 5 bases short and J 4 bases short, with 17 bases between. In nucleotides, the CDR3 is TGTGCCAGCAGCCCAAAGGGGGTGGGGGGCACTGAAGCTTTCTTT. Translating gives CASSPKGVGGTEAFF.

J is TRBJ2-1 and V is TRBV19; the match to TRBD2 covers 7 bases. The germline V gene has CDR1 LNHDA and CDR2 SQIVND (reference sequence). V lost 7 bases and J lost 1; bases outside the gene matches: 7. CDR3 size: 15 residues. The CDR3 bases are TGTGCCAGTAAGGGCTGGGAGGGATCCTACAATGAGCAGTTCTTC. It is translated as CASKGWEGSYNEQFF.

This clonotype is labeled medium-sized. The chain combines TRBV6-1 with TRBJ2-7, with no clear D. The V gene lost 5 bases and the J gene lost 3 bases, with 11 bases spanning the gap. The germline CDR1 and CDR2 sequences are MNHNS and SASEGT. CDR3 length: 13 residues. Here the CDR3 reads CASSPRGGYEQYF. Written as DNA, the CDR3 is TGTGCCAGCAGTCCCCGAGGCGGCTACGAGCAGTACTTC.

This clonotype was found many times. The DNA for the CDR3 is TGTGCCAGCAGTTACTCTACCGGGCCATTCTCTGGTGGCTACACCTTC. Its protein product is CASSYSTGPFSGGYTF. V is TRBV6-5 and J is TRBJ1-2; D gene uncertain. Germline V gene data show CDR1 as MNHEY and CDR2 as SVGAGI. CDR3 size: 16 residues. V was pared by 0 bases and J by 7 bases, with 18 bases between.